This is a list of T cell receptor beta chains from one sample in a study of vaccination and CD4 T cells after COVID-19. These receptors' antigens are unknown. Each CDR3 protein is one row after TCRdb ran MiXCR on the PCR reads. The sample has some 8,300 distinct CDR3 sequences, approximately 37% seen once. Sequencing was carried out using CD4+ T cells from blood, cultured in vitro. Receptors were obtained from a human donor in good health. Each CDR3 is given with its conserved first and last residue. A D gene is named only where the DNA matches it firmly. Clone size, where shown, is once, few, many, or a class for clones that have expanded.

D gene	V gene	clone size	J gene	CDR3 DNA	CDR3 protein
-	TRBV11-2	few	TRBJ1-1	TGTGCCAGCAGGAACACTGAAGCTTTCTTT	CASRNTEAFF
TRBD1	TRBV27	few	TRBJ2-7	TGTGCCAGCAGTGGGACAGCTGAAACGTGGTACTTC	CASSGTAETWYF
-	TRBV6-1	medium-sized	TRBJ1-5	TGTGCCAGCAGTGAAGACAGGTCTGGGGGGCCCCAGCATTTT	CASSEDRSGGPQHF
-	TRBV2	-	TRBJ1-1	TGTGCCAGCAGGTGGAGTAACTCTGAAGCTTTCTTT	CASRWSNSEAFF
-	TRBV7-9	few	TRBJ1-5	TGTGCCAGCAGCTTGAACTATCAGCCCCAGCATTTT	CASSLNYQPQHF
-	TRBV12-3/TRBV12-4	-	TRBJ1-5	TGTGCCAGCAGTCTCACGGGTCGGCCCCAGCATTTT	CASSLTGRPQHF
-	TRBV24-1	-	TRBJ2-1	TGTGCCACCAGTGATCCGGACGTCAATGAGCAGTTCTTC	CATSDPDVNEQFF
-	TRBV27	few	TRBJ2-5	TGTGCCAGCAGTTTCGCGGGACAAAAAGAGACCCAGTACTTC	CASSFAGQKETQYF
TRBD2	TRBV7-9	-	TRBJ2-7	TGTGCCAGCAGCTTACCGGGGGGCGAGCAGTACTTC	CASSLPGGEQYF
TRBD2	TRBV5-4	-	TRBJ2-3	TGTGCCAGCAGCTTGAGCGGGGCCACAGATACGCAGTATTTT	CASSLSGATDTQYF
TRBD1	TRBV19	-	TRBJ1-2	TGTGCCAGTAGTATCCAGGGGGAGGGCTACACCTTC	CASSIQGEGYTF
-	TRBV6-1	-	TRBJ1-2	TGTGCCAGCAGTGAGGTCGACGGAAATAACTATGGCTACACCTTC	CASSEVDGNNYGYTF
-	TRBV7-3	-	TRBJ1-1	TGTGCCAGCAGCGCGAACGTCGGCGCTGAAGCTTTCTTT	CASSANVGAEAFF
-	TRBV6-2/TRBV6-3	-	TRBJ1-5	TGTGCCAGCAGTTACAGGGGGGGAGGTCAGCCCCAGCATTTT	CASSYRGGGQPQHF
TRBD2	TRBV20-1	once	TRBJ2-7	TGCAGTGCTGCCGGGACTAGCTCCTACGAGCAGTACTTC	CSAAGTSSYEQYF
-	TRBV19	-	TRBJ1-3	TGTGCCAGTAGTATGGGGACACTGGGAAACACCATATATTTT	CASSMGTLGNTIYF
-	TRBV7-2	-	TRBJ2-5	TGTGCCAGCAGCTTTAGCGGCCAAGAGACCCAGTACTTC	CASSFSGQETQYF
-	TRBV6-1	-	TRBJ1-1	TGTGCCAGCATGAAGGGGTGGGGTATATCTCTGAACACTGAAGCTTTCTTT	CASMKGWGISLNTEAFF
-	TRBV6-1	-	TRBJ1-1	TGTGCCAGCAGTGTAGAAGGGGTGGTCACTGAAGCTTTCTTT	CASSVEGVVTEAFF
TRBD1	TRBV5-6	-	TRBJ1-2	TGTGCCAGCAGCCCCTGGGACAGGGGGGGATATGGCTACACCTTC	CASSPWDRGGYGYTF
-	TRBV11-2	-	TRBJ2-3	TGTGCCAGCATCGCAACCAGCGGTTCCCTGGGAGATACGCAGTATTTT	CASIATSGSLGDTQYF
-	TRBV28	few	TRBJ1-2	TGTGCCAGCAGGCCGCAGGGACCCGGCTACACCTTC	CASRPQGPGYTF